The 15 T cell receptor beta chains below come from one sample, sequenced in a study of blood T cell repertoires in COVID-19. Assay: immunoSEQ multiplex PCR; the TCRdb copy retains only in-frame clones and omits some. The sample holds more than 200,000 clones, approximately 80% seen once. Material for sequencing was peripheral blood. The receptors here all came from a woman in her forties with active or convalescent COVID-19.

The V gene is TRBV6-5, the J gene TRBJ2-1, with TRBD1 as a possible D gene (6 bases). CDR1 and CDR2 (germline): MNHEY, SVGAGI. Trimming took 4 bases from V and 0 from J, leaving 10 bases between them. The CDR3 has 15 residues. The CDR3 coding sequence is TGTGCCAGCAGTTCCACAGGGTACTCCTACAATGAGCAGTTCTTC. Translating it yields CASSSTGYSYNEQFF.

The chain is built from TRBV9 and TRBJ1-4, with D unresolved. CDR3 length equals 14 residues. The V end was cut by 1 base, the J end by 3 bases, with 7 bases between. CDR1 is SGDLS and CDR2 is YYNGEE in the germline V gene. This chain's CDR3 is CASSVYAANEKLFF. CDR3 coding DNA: TGTGCCAGCAGCGTATACGCAGCTAATGAAAAACTGTTTTTT.

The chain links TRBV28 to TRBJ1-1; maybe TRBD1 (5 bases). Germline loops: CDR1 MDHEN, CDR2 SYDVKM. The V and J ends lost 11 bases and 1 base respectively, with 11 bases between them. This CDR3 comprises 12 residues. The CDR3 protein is CASGGTNTEAFF. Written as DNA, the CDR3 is TGTGCCTCGGGGGGGACGAACACTGAAGCTTTCTTT.

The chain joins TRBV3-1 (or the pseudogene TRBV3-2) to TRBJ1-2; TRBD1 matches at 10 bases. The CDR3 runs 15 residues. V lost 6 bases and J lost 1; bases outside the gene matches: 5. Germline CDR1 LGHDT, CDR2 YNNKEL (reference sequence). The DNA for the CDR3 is TGTGCCAGCAGGGACAGGGGGAAGTATAACTATGGCTACACCTTC. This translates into CASRDRGKYNYGYTF.

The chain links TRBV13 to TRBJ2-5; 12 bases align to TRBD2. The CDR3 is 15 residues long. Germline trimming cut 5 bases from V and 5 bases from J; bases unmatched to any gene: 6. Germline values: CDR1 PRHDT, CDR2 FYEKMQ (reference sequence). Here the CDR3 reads CASSTLAGGRETQYF. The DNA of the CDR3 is TGTGCCAGCAGCACCCTAGCGGGGGGGCGGGAGACCCAGTACTTC.

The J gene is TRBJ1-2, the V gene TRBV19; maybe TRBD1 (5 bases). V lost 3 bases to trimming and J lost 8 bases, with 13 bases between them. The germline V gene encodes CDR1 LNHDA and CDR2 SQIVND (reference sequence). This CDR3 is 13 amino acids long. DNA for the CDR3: TGTGCCAGTAGTATGGAACAGGCCCTAGGCTACACCTTC. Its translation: CASSMEQALGYTF.

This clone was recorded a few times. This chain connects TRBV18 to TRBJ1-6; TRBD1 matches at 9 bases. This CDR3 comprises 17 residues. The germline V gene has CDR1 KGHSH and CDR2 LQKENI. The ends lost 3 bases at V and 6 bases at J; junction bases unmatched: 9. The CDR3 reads CASSPAGTGILNSPLHF. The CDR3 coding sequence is TGTGCCAGCTCACCCGCTGGGACAGGGATCCTTAATTCACCCCTCCACTTT.

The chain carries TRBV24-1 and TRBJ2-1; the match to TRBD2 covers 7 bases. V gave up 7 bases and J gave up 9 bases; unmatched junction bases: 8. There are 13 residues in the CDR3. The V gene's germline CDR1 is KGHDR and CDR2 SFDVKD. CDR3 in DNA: TGTGCCACCAGCAGTACTAGCGTCGGTGAGCAGTTCTTC. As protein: CATSSTSVGEQFF.

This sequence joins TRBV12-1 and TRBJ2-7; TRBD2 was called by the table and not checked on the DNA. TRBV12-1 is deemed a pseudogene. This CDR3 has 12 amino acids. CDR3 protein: CASSPRSYEQYF. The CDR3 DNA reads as TGTGCCAGCAGCCCCCGCTCCTACGAGCAGTACTTC.

The CDR3 bases are TGTGCCAGCAGTTACCGCCACCCCGGACAGGGCTATGGCTACACCTTC. It is translated as CASSYRHPGQGYGYTF. The gene calls are TRBV6-5 and TRBJ1-2, with 8 bases identical to TRBD1. Germline CDR1 and CDR2: MNHEY and SVGAGI. After removal of 2 bases from V and 4 bases from J, the junction contained 9 bases not matched to a gene. The CDR3 loop spans 16 amino acids.

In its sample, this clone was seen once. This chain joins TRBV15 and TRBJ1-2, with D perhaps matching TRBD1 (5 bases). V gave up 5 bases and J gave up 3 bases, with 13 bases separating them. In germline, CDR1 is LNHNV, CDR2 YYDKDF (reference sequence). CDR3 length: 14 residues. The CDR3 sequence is CATSLIAGDYGYTF. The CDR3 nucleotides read TGTGCCACCAGCCTGATCGCGGGGGACTATGGCTACACCTTC.

In DNA, the CDR3 is TGTGCCACCCGGACAGGTTATAGCAATCAGCCCCAGCATTTT. This translates into CATRTGYSNQPQHF. V is TRBV19 and J is TRBJ1-5; 7 bases are shared with TRBD1. Germline CDR1 is LNHDA and CDR2 is SQIVND (reference sequence). The V gene end was trimmed by 10 bases and the J gene end by 0 bases; junction bases not matched to a gene: 6. The CDR3 length is 14 residues.

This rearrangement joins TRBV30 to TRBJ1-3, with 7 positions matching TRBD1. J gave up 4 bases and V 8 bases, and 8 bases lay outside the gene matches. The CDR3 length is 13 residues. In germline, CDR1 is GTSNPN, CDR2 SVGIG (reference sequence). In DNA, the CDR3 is TGTGCCACGGACAGGTTCGAGGGAAACACCATATATTTT. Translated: CATDRFEGNTIYF.

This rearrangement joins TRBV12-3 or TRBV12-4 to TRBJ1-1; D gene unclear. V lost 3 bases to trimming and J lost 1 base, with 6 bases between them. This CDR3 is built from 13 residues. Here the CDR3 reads CASSLGGNTEAFF. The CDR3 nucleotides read TGTGCCAGCAGTTTGGGAGGGAACACTGAAGCTTTCTTT.

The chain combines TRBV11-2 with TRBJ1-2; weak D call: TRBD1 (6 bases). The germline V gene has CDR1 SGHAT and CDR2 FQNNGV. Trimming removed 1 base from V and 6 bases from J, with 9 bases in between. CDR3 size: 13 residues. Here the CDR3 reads CASSLGPGDGYTF. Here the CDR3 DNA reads TGTGCCAGCAGCTTAGGGCCAGGGGATGGCTACACCTTC.